This T cell receptor (beta chain) was documented in a study of early stage breast cancer tumors. The CDR3 is 12 residues long. CDR1 and CDR2 from the germline V gene are GTSNPN and SVGIG (reference sequence). V was pared by 4 bases and J by 6 bases, with 12 bases between. The method was immunoSEQ multiplex PCR; TCRdb's version includes in-frame clones alone and lacks a portion of them. The sample consists of fewer than 75,000 clones, about 80% of them appearing once. The chain is built from TRBV30 and TRBJ1-1; D uncertain. The sequence was collected from a person between 30 and 45 years old with breast cancer. The specimen was blood. The CDR3 region is CAWKRRGPEAFF. DNA of the CDR3: TGTGCCTGGAAAAGGAGAGGACCTGAAGCTTTCTTT.